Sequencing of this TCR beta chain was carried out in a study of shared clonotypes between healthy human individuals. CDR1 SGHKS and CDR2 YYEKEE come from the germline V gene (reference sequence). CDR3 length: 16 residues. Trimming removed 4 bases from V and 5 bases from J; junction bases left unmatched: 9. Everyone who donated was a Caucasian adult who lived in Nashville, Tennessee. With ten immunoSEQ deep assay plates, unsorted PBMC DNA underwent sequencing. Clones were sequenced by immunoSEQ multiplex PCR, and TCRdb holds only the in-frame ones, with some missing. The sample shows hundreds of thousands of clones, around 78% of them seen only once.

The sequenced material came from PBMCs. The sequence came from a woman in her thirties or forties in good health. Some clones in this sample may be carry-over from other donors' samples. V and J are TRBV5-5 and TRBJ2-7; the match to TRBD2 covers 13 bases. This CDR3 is CASSLRLAGGGDEQYF. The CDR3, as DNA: TGTGCCAGCAGCCTCCGACTAGCGGGAGGTGGCGACGAGCAGTACTTC.